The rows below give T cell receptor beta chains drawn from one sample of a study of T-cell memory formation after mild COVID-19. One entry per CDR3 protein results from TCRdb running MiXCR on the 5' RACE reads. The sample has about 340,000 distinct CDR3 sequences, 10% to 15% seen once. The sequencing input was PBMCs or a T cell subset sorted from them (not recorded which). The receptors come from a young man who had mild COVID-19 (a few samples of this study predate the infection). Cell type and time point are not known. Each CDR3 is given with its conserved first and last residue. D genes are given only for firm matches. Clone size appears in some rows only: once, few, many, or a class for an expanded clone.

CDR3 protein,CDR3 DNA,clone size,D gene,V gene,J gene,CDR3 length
CAIKDQRGGGETQYF,TGTGCCATCAAGGACCAGCGGGGAGGGGGAGAGACCCAGTACTTC,few,.,TRBV10-3,TRBJ2-5,15
CASRSLVGTDTQYF,TGTGCCAGCAGGTCACTAGTCGGCACAGATACGCAGTATTTT,.,.,TRBV6-2/TRBV6-3,TRBJ2-3,14
CASSLAGGLHNEQFF,TGTGCCAGCAGCTTAGCGGGGGGCCTACACAATGAGCAGTTCTTC,.,.,TRBV11-2,TRBJ2-1,15
CASSLGTSGGNEQYF,TGTGCCAGCAGCCTCGGGACTAGCGGGGGGAACGAGCAGTACTTC,.,TRBD2,TRBV7-2,TRBJ2-7,15
CASSYGTRLDNEQFF,TGTGCCAGCAGTTACGGGACTAGACTGGACAATGAGCAGTTCTTC,few,TRBD2,TRBV6-6,TRBJ2-1,15
CASSLRMAYTDTQYF,TGTGCCAGCAGCCTGCGGATGGCCTACACAGATACGCAGTATTTT,many,.,TRBV13,TRBJ2-3,15
CASSPAGLTGELFF,TGTGCCAGCAGCCCGGCTGGTCTCACCGGGGAGCTGTTTTTT,.,.,TRBV7-2,TRBJ2-2,14
CAISEGGWVGEQYF,TGTGCCATCAGTGAGGGCGGATGGGTCGGTGAGCAGTACTTC,many,.,TRBV10-3,TRBJ2-7,14
CASIRNKATNEKLFF,TGTGCCAGTATTCGGAATAAGGCAACTAATGAAAAACTGTTTTTT,.,.,TRBV19,TRBJ1-4,15
CASSPGSGGSQETQYF,TGTGCCAGCAGCCCAGGGAGCGGGGGGTCGCAAGAGACCCAGTACTTC,many,TRBD2,TRBV3-1,TRBJ2-5,16
CASSPVTNTEAFF,TGCGCCAGCAGCCCTGTGACGAACACTGAAGCTTTCTTT,few,.,TRBV5-1,TRBJ1-1,13
CASSPSGQGGTEAFF,TGTGCCAGCAGCCCATCTGGACAGGGCGGCACTGAAGCTTTCTTT,.,TRBD1,TRBV4-2,TRBJ1-1,15
CSVVQGGWEGYTF,TGCAGCGTTGTCCAGGGGGGTTGGGAAGGCTACACCTTC,few,TRBD1,TRBV29-1,TRBJ1-2,13
CASSYGNEQFF,TGTGCCAGCAGTTACGGCAATGAGCAGTTCTTC,many,.,TRBV6-5,TRBJ2-1,11
CASSRLGLLNTEAFF,TGTGCCAGCAGTCGATTGGGGCTCCTCAACACTGAAGCTTTCTTT,many,.,TRBV12-3/TRBV12-4,TRBJ1-1,15
CASSQAQGETQYF,TGTGCCAGCAGCCAAGCCCAGGGGGAGACCCAGTACTTC,few,.,TRBV7-9,TRBJ2-5,13
CASSLTGMGTEAFF,TGTGCCAGCAGTTTAACTGGGATGGGGACTGAAGCTTTCTTT,.,.,TRBV12-3/TRBV12-4,TRBJ1-1,14
CASSPPIVPHNEQFF,TGCGCCAGCAGCCCGCCGATAGTCCCCCACAATGAGCAGTTCTTC,.,.,TRBV5-1,TRBJ2-1,15
CASSLLGSGGTEAFF,TGTGCCAGCAGTTTACTTGGGTCCGGGGGCACTGAAGCTTTCTTT,few,.,TRBV12-3/TRBV12-4,TRBJ1-1,15
CASSHRDGYMNTEAFF,TGCGCCAGCAGTCATCGGGACGGTTACATGAACACTGAAGCTTTCTTT,few,.,TRBV5-1,TRBJ1-1,16
CASSVGRGIGELFF,TGTGCCAGCAGCGTAGGGAGGGGGATCGGGGAGCTGTTTTTT,few,.,TRBV9,TRBJ2-2,14
CAISEGTSGGPGETQYF,TGTGCCATCAGTGAGGGTACTAGCGGGGGGCCGGGGGAGACCCAGTACTTC,.,TRBD2,TRBV10-3,TRBJ2-5,17
CSARRLAGRTDTQYF,TGCAGTGCTAGAAGGCTAGCGGGCCGCACAGATACGCAGTATTTT,.,TRBD2,TRBV20-1,TRBJ2-3,15
CATSGVENTEAFF,TGTGCCACCAGTGGGGTGGAGAACACTGAAGCTTTCTTT,.,.,TRBV24-1,TRBJ1-1,13
CASSLGSLEETQYF,TGTGCCAGCAGCCTCGGGAGCCTCGAAGAGACCCAGTACTTC,many,.,TRBV12-3/TRBV12-4,TRBJ2-5,14
CASSLAPETQYF,TGTGCCAGCAGCTTAGCGCCGGAGACCCAGTACTTC,many,.,TRBV7-2,TRBJ2-5,12
CASSGDSNTEAFF,TGTGCCAGCAGTGGGGACAGTAACACTGAAGCTTTCTTT,few,TRBD1,TRBV2,TRBJ1-1,13
CAYIPGGSDTQYF,TGTGCCTACATCCCGGGGGGGTCAGATACGCAGTATTTT,once,TRBD2,TRBV12-3/TRBV12-4,TRBJ2-3,13
CASSLIGNTEAFF,TGTGCCAGCAGCTTAATAGGGAACACTGAAGCTTTCTTT,many,.,TRBV7-3,TRBJ1-1,13
CASSYARETGYTF,TGTGCCAGCAGTTACGCCCGGGAAACTGGCTACACCTTC,.,.,TRBV6-5,TRBJ1-2,13
CASSPIAGGLLRTDTQYF,TGTGCCAGCTCACCAATAGCGGGGGGCCTCCTCCGCACAGATACGCAGTATTTT,.,TRBD2,TRBV18,TRBJ2-3,18
CASSQEDQGRTEAFF,TGCGCCAGCAGCCAAGAGGATCAGGGCAGGACTGAAGCTTTCTTT,.,.,TRBV4-3,TRBJ1-1,15
CASRRTAGGGELFF,TGTGCCAGCAGACGGACAGCCGGGGGCGGGGAGCTGTTTTTT,.,.,TRBV7-2,TRBJ2-2,14
CASSQATGGETQYF,TGCGCCAGCAGCCAAGCGACAGGGGGAGAGACCCAGTACTTC,many,TRBD1,TRBV4-3,TRBJ2-5,14
CASSAGADTQYF,TGCGCCAGCAGTGCGGGGGCAGATACGCAGTATTTT,.,TRBD2,TRBV5-1,TRBJ2-3,12
CSAKPGGEYTEAFF,TGCAGTGCAAAACCCGGGGGCGAGTACACTGAAGCTTTCTTT,.,.,TRBV20-1,TRBJ1-1,14
CASSGIGRTEAFF,TGTGCCAGCAGCGGGATTGGTCGCACTGAAGCTTTCTTT,few,.,TRBV9,TRBJ1-1,13
CASSPWTRGEQYF,TGTGCCAGCAGCCCCTGGACCCGGGGCGAGCAGTACTTC,.,.,TRBV14,TRBJ2-7,13
CASSPMDGSSYEQYF,TGTGCCAGCTCACCAATGGACGGGAGCTCCTACGAGCAGTACTTC,.,.,TRBV18,TRBJ2-7,15
CASSVDARGAGYTF,TGTGCCAGCAGCGTAGATGCCAGGGGGGCAGGCTACACCTTC,.,TRBD1,TRBV9,TRBJ1-2,14
CSARDPLATTQYF,TGCAGTGCTAGAGACCCTCTAGCAACTACGCAGTATTTT,.,.,TRBV20-1,TRBJ2-3,13
CASSLWREGYTF,TGTGCCAGCAGCTTATGGAGAGAGGGCTACACCTTC,many,.,TRBV11-1,TRBJ1-2,12
CASSPSPGLMNTEAFF,TGTGCCAGCAGCCCTTCTCCGGGCCTCATGAACACTGAAGCTTTCTTT,.,.,TRBV7-8,TRBJ1-1,16
CASSQDKGPHNEKLFF,TGCGCCAGCAGCCAAGATAAGGGGCCACATAATGAAAAACTGTTTTTT,.,.,TRBV4-3,TRBJ1-4,16
CASSFPQGARTEAFF,TGTGCCAGCAGCTTTCCCCAGGGGGCGCGGACTGAAGCTTTCTTT,few,TRBD1,TRBV11-2,TRBJ1-1,15
CASSLLAPANTGELFF,TGTGCCAGCAGCTTATTAGCCCCCGCGAACACCGGGGAGCTGTTTTTT,few,.,TRBV5-6,TRBJ2-2,16
CASSFRGLLSTEAFF,TGCGCCAGCAGCTTCCGGGGGTTGTTAAGCACTGAAGCTTTCTTT,few,.,TRBV5-1,TRBJ1-1,15
CASSSGQDPDVQFF,TGTGCCAGCAGCTCCGGACAGGACCCCGATGTGCAGTTCTTC,.,TRBD1,TRBV6-2/TRBV6-3,TRBJ2-1,14
CASSPGGPDEQFF,TGTGCCAGCAGCCCGGGGGGCCCCGATGAGCAGTTCTTC,few,.,TRBV11-3,TRBJ2-1,13
CASSPRGLRRTVADTQYF,TGTGCCAGCAGCCCACGGGGTTTGAGGCGGACGGTTGCAGATACGCAGTATTTT,.,.,TRBV3-1,TRBJ2-3,18